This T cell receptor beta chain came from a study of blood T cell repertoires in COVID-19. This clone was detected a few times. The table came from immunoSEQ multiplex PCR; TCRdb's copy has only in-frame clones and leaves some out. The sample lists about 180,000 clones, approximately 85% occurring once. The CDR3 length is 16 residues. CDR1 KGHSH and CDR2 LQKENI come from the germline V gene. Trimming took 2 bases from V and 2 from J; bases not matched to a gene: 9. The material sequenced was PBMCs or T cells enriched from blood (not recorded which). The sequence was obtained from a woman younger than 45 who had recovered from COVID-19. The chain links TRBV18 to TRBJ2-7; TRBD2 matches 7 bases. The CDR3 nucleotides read TGTGCCAGCTCACCAGAAGCCCCTAGCGGTACCTACGAGCAGTACTTC. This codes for CASSPEAPSGTYEQYF.